The next 21 T cell receptor beta chains were all read from a single sample in a study of Graves' ophthalmopathy and Graves' hyperthyroidism. Transcripts of RNA were the source for amplifying TCR beta CDR3 regions. Amplification began with first-round RT-PCR using HTBI primers, then second-round multiplex PCR was performed. TCRdb re-analysed the multiplex PCR reads in MiXCR, keeping a single row per CDR3 protein. Counted here are roughly 160,000 distinct CDR3 sequences, under 45% occurring once; the ten biggest clones make up about 9.5%. Sequenced sample: peripheral blood. These receptors all stem from a man under 40 with Graves' ophthalmopathy.

The V and J genes are TRBV28 and TRBJ2-7; D call uncertain. The V end was cut by 2 bases, the J end by 4 bases, with 12 bases between. This CDR3 spans 14 amino acids. The V gene's germline CDR1 is MDHEN and CDR2 SYDVKM. The CDR3 loop is CASSLPSANYEQYF. The CDR3 DNA follows: TGTGCCAGCAGTTTACCCTCCGCGAATTACGAGCAGTACTTC.

V usage is TRBV6-2 or TRBV6-3 and J usage is TRBJ1-1; no firm D call. Trimming removed 0 bases at V and 4 bases at J, with 12 bases between. Germline CDR1 and CDR2: MNHEY and SVGEGT. The CDR3 has 15 residues. CDR3 region: CASSYSRGIGTEAFF. The CDR3 DNA is TGTGCCAGCAGTTACTCGCGCGGGATCGGCACTGAAGCTTTCTTT.

The V call is TRBV29-1, the J call TRBJ1-2, with TRBD1 as a possible D gene (5 bases). CDR1 and CDR2 (germline): SQVTM, ANQGSEA. V was pared by 6 bases and J by 3 bases, with 14 bases between. This CDR3 region has 13 residues. This CDR3 reads CSVRVPADYGYTF. The CDR3 DNA follows: TGCAGCGTCAGGGTTCCAGCCGACTATGGCTACACCTTC.

The V and J genes are TRBV29-1 and TRBJ2-7; a weak D match, TRBD2 (6 bases). Germline CDR1 is SQVTM and CDR2 is ANQGSEA. Between the trimmed V and J ends, which lost 6 bases and 5 bases, there was a span of 11 bases. CDR3 length: 11 residues. The CDR3 region has the DNA TGCAGCGTCGCAGCGGGTCACGAGCAGTACTTC. Translated, it gives CSVAAGHEQYF.

There are many counts of this clonotype. CDR3 coding DNA: TGTGCCACCAGTGACGGAGGAACAGGGCCCCAGCATTTT. Its translation is CATSDGGTGPQHF. This rearrangement joins TRBV24-1 to TRBJ1-5; D is possibly TRBD1 (5 bases). CDR1 is KGHDR, CDR2 SFDVKD, per germline. The V end lost 4 bases, the J end lost 9 bases, and 12 bases lay between the germline ends. The CDR3 contains 13 residues.

V and J are TRBV28 and TRBJ1-1, with D perhaps matching TRBD1 (5 bases). CDR1 is MDHEN, CDR2 SYDVKM, per germline. The CDR3 length is 11 residues. V shed 1 base and J shed 10 bases, with 7 bases lying between them. The CDR3 DNA sequence: TGTGCCAGCAGTTTATCGACAGCAGCTTTCTTT. Its protein product is CASSLSTAAFF.

This clonotype was seen at least ten times. This CDR3 is CASSISSDQPQHF. Written as DNA, the CDR3 is TGTGCCAGCAGCATTTCGTCGGATCAGCCCCAGCATTTT. The chain employs TRBV27 and TRBJ1-5; no clear D gene. Trimming shortened V by 6 bases and J by 5 bases, and 11 bases separated the two germline ends. This CDR3 has 13 residues. In germline, CDR1 is MNHEY, CDR2 SMNVEV (reference sequence).

V usage is TRBV2 and J usage is TRBJ2-7; TRBD2 might be the D (6 bases). Germline lookup yields CDR1 SNHLY and CDR2 FYNNEI. The CDR3 length is 12 residues. V shed 5 bases and J shed 6 bases, with 11 bases lying between them. CDR3 protein: CASSQEGSEQYF. The CDR3, as DNA: TGTGCCAGCAGTCAGGAGGGAAGCGAGCAGTACTTC.

The sample holds a few counts of this clonotype. The gene calls are TRBV6-1 and TRBJ1-2, with D tentatively TRBD1 (6 bases). Germline V gives CDR1 MNHNS, CDR2 SASEGT. Trimming took off 3 bases at V and 4 bases at J, with 12 bases between the two ends. The CDR3 runs to 14 residues. CDR3 DNA sequence: TGTGCCAGCAGTGATACAGGGCTCGGCTATGGCTACACCTTC. This gives the protein CASSDTGLGYGYTF.

In its sample, this clonotype was seen many times. V and J are TRBV6-2 or TRBV6-3 and TRBJ1-5; D is ambiguous. The CDR3 is made up of 13 amino acids. CDR1 is MNHEY and CDR2 is SVGEGT in the germline V gene. Trimming removed 6 bases from V and 4 bases from J, with 10 bases in between. DNA for the CDR3: TGTGCCAGCAGCATAGGATCGAATCAGCCCCAGCATTTT. Its translation is CASSIGSNQPQHF.

The V call is TRBV6-5, the J call TRBJ2-7; D uncertain. In germline, CDR1 is MNHEY, CDR2 SVGAGI. The CDR3 is 13 amino acids. Trimming pared 4 bases from V and 4 bases from J, leaving 11 bases between. CDR3 DNA: TGTGCCAGCAGTTTCTCGGAGTTATACGAGCAGTACTTC. Translated: CASSFSELYEQYF.

The rearrangement uses TRBV6-5 and TRBJ1-2; D gene uncertain. The length of the CDR3 is 17 residues. V lost 2 bases to trimming and J lost 3 bases, with 19 bases between them. Per the germline V gene, CDR1 is MNHEY and CDR2 is SVGAGI. CDR3 residues: CASSYGRTAKEDYGYTF. CDR3 DNA sequence: TGTGCCAGCAGTTACGGACGGACGGCCAAGGAGGACTATGGCTACACCTTC.

In its sample, this clonotype was seen many times. V usage is TRBV28 and J usage is TRBJ1-5; TRBD1 is a possible D gene (6 bases). The length of the CDR3 is 17 residues. Per the germline V gene, CDR1 is MDHEN and CDR2 is SYDVKM. V lost 7 bases and J lost 7, with 26 bases in between. The CDR3 DNA reads TGTGCCAGCAAACCCCTAGGGGGGGGTATAGGCGGGCAGCCCCAGCATTTT. This translates into CASKPLGGGIGGQPQHF.

This sequence joins TRBV28 and TRBJ2-7; 7 bases match TRBD1. V dropped 5 bases and J dropped 4; count of bases not matched to a gene: 8. Germline assignment: CDR1 MDHEN and CDR2 SYDVKM. This CDR3 comprises 14 residues. CDR3 bases: TGTGCCAGCAGTAGACAGGGTCTTCTTTACGAGCAGTACTTC. Residues: CASSRQGLLYEQYF.

This clonotype has a count of ten or more. The chain is built from TRBV4-1 and TRBJ2-7, with TRBD1 matching over 7 bases. In germline, CDR1 is MGHRA, CDR2 YSYEKL. This CDR3 has 15 residues. Losses at the gene ends were 1 base for V and 4 bases for J; bases not matched to a gene: 7. As DNA, the CDR3 is TGCGCCAGCAGCCAAGGGTGGCAGGGGGTATACGAGCAGTACTTC. Translating it yields CASSQGWQGVYEQYF.

This clonotype was counted many times. The chain carries TRBV7-8 and TRBJ1-5, with D hard to call. Trimming took off 1 base at V and 0 bases at J, with 7 bases between the two ends. Germline lookup yields CDR1 SGHVS and CDR2 FQNEAQ. CDR3 length equals 15 residues. CDR3 coding DNA: TGTGCCAGCAGCTTAGAAGGCGGTAGCAATCAGCCCCAGCATTTT. It translates to CASSLEGGSNQPQHF.

In this sample, this clonotype turned up many times. CDR3 nucleotides: TGTGCCAGCACTCGGGGGCGAGGGAACGGCTACACCTTC. Translated, it gives CASTRGRGNGYTF. The genes are TRBV6-5 and TRBJ1-2; maybe TRBD1 (6 bases). The CDR3 extends over 13 amino acids. Germline V gene sequence: CDR1 MNHEY, CDR2 SVGAGI. Trimming shortened V by 7 bases and J by 8 bases, and 17 bases separated the two germline ends.

The chain is built from TRBV6-1 and TRBJ2-2, with unresolved D. The V end was cut by 6 bases, the J end by 5 bases, with 13 bases between. The CDR3 spans 14 residues. In germline, CDR1 is MNHNS, CDR2 SASEGT. CDR3 in DNA: TGTGCCAGCAGCGCTGAAGGGATTACCGGGGAGCTGTTTTTT. Translation gives CASSAEGITGELFF.

This chain connects TRBV20-1 to TRBJ1-1, with 7 bases aligning to TRBD1. CDR1 is DFQATT, CDR2 SNEGSKA, per germline (reference sequence). The CDR3 is 13 residues long. The V gene end was trimmed by 6 bases and the J gene end by 6 bases; junction bases not matched to a gene: 10. The CDR3 sequence is CSAINLGGSEAFF. The CDR3 nucleotides are TGCAGTGCCATAAACCTAGGGGGCTCTGAAGCTTTCTTT.

This chain joins TRBV6-1 and TRBJ1-1; D call uncertain. Per the germline V gene, CDR1 is MNHNS and CDR2 is SASEGT. This CDR3 is 15 amino acids long. The V end was cut by 7 bases, the J end by 6 bases, with 21 bases between. The CDR3 loop is CASNPSVGRAAEAFF. CDR3 nucleotide sequence: TGTGCCAGCAACCCCTCGGTGGGGAGGGCGGCTGAAGCTTTCTTT.

This clonotype came up many times. The rearrangement links TRBV6-5 to TRBJ1-2; D ambiguous. CDR1 and CDR2 from the germline V gene are MNHEY and SVGAGI. The length of the CDR3 is 14 residues. V dropped 0 bases and J dropped 8 bases, with 13 bases sitting between them. In DNA, the CDR3 is TGTGCCAGCAGTTACTCATCCGGTCCGGAGGGCTACACCTTC. Protein product: CASSYSSGPEGYTF.